This TCR beta chain was identified during a study of post-analysis software for immune sequencing data. Study-level results: A handful of TRBV segments occurring more often in patients than controls included TRBV5-6, TRBV5-1 and TRBV20-1.

CDR1 and CDR2 from the germline V gene are MNHEY and SVGAGI. This CDR3 is built from 15 residues. Trimming removed 2 bases from V and 6 bases from J, with 13 bases in between. As concerns this clonotype: Antigen unknown.

Prepared TCR beta cDNA libraries contained unique molecular identifiers. MiXCR, run by TCRdb on the PCR reads, gives a single entry per CDR3 protein. The sample holds about half a million distinct CDR3 sequences, under 55% seen once. The sample was blood. This receptor was identified in a girl aged 5-17 years with multiple sclerosis. V gene TRBV6-5 combines with J gene TRBJ2-2; the D is unclear. CDR3: CASSYDAGLAGELFF. The CDR3 coding sequence is TGTGCCAGCAGTTACGACGCTGGGTTAGCCGGGGAGCTGTTTTTT.